These T cell receptor beta chains were read from a single sample in a study of T cell changes during pregnancy in multiple sclerosis. The repertoire was sequenced with immunoSEQ multiplex PCR; TCRdb's copy has only in-frame clones and lacks some. The sample records about 100,000 clones, around 93% being singletons. Sequencing was performed on peripheral blood, taken before pregnancy. The origin of the receptors is a female donor with multiple sclerosis, enrolled in a pregnancy study. CDR3s include the opening cysteine and the closing phenylalanine or tryptophan. Each record gives: V gene, clone size, D gene, J gene, CDR3 protein, CDR3 DNA. A D gene is named only where the DNA matches it firmly. Size tells how often a clone was seen (once, few, many) or the class of an expanded clone, and some rows leave it out.

V: TRBV9
size: NA
D: NA
J: TRBJ2-7
CDR3: CASSVAAGLSYEQYF
DNA: TGTGCCAGCAGCGTAGCGGCAGGTCTCTCCTACGAGCAGTACTTC

V: TRBV5-1
size: NA
D: TRBD1
J: TRBJ2-5
CDR3: CASSKGTGDVTQYF
DNA: TGCGCCAGCAGCAAGGGGACAGGGGACGTGACCCAGTACTTC

V: TRBV4-3
size: NA
D: TRBD2
J: TRBJ2-1
CDR3: CASSQAYWTSGDGSYNEQFF
DNA: TGCGCCAGCAGCCAAGCTTATTGGACTAGCGGGGACGGATCCTACAATGAGCAGTTCTTC

V: TRBV4-1
size: NA
D: TRBD2
J: TRBJ2-5
CDR3: CASSLQTSGSQETQYF
DNA: TGCGCCAGCAGCCTACAGACTAGCGGCTCACAAGAGACCCAGTACTTC

V: TRBV7-7
size: NA
D: TRBD2
J: TRBJ2-2
CDR3: CASQLADARGELFF
DNA: TGTGCCAGCCAACTAGCGGACGCTAGAGGGGAGCTGTTTTTT

V: TRBV18
size: NA
D: NA
J: TRBJ1-1
CDR3: CASSPTRGGDTEAFF
DNA: TGTGCCAGCTCACCTACGAGGGGGGGGGACACTGAAGCTTTCTTT

V: TRBV27
size: NA
D: TRBD1
J: TRBJ1-1
CDR3: CASSSGQLNTEAFF
DNA: TGTGCCAGCAGTTCGGGACAGCTGAACACTGAAGCTTTCTTT

V: TRBV7-9
size: NA
D: NA
J: TRBJ2-5
CDR3: CASSPTQETQYF
DNA: TGTGCCAGCAGTCCCACACAAGAGACCCAGTACTTC

V: TRBV6-5
size: NA
D: TRBD2
J: TRBJ2-1
CDR3: CASGGETSGYNEQFF
DNA: TGTGCCAGTGGCGGGGAGACTAGCGGATACAATGAGCAGTTCTTC

V: TRBV14
size: NA
D: NA
J: TRBJ2-4
CDR3: CASTWEEGAKNIQYF
DNA: TGTGCCAGCACCTGGGAGGAGGGAGCCAAAAACATTCAGTACTTC

V: TRBV4-1
size: NA
D: NA
J: TRBJ2-1
CDR3: CASSQGGGQDYNEQFF
DNA: TGCGCCAGCAGCCAAGGGGGGGGGCAGGACTACAATGAGCAGTTCTTC

V: TRBV10-3
size: NA
D: NA
J: TRBJ2-1
CDR3: CAISESGEIVMGEQFF
DNA: TGTGCCATCAGTGAGTCTGGGGAGATCGTTATGGGTGAGCAGTTCTTC

V: TRBV5-1
size: NA
D: NA
J: TRBJ2-7
CDR3: CASSLSTGSYEQYF
DNA: TGCGCCAGCAGCTTGTCTACAGGGAGCTACGAGCAGTACTTC

V: TRBV9
size: NA
D: TRBD1
J: TRBJ1-4
CDR3: CASSVLGQGPEKLFF
DNA: TGTGCCAGCAGCGTCCTCGGACAGGGGCCCGAAAAACTGTTTTTT

V: TRBV30
size: few
D: NA
J: TRBJ1-5
CDR3: CAWNRQTNQPQHF
DNA: TGTGCCTGGAACCGACAGACCAATCAGCCCCAGCATTTT

V: TRBV9
size: NA
D: NA
J: TRBJ2-1
CDR3: CASSVAIGGGKYNEQFF
DNA: TGTGCCAGCAGCGTAGCTATCGGGGGAGGTAAATACAATGAGCAGTTCTTC

V: TRBV2
size: NA
D: NA
J: TRBJ1-1
CDR3: CASKTENTEAFF
DNA: TGTGCCAGCAAGACAGAGAACACTGAAGCTTTCTTT

V: TRBV7-9
size: once
D: NA
J: TRBJ1-1
CDR3: CASSLFSNTEAFF
DNA: TGTGCCAGCAGCCTATTCTCGAACACTGAAGCTTTCTTT

V: TRBV18
size: NA
D: TRBD1
J: TRBJ1-2
CDR3: CASSPGTGGAYGYTF
DNA: TGTGCCAGCTCACCAGGGACAGGGGGCGCCTATGGCTACACCTTC

V: TRBV30
size: NA
D: NA
J: TRBJ1-2
CDR3: CAWSVGGTYGYTF
DNA: TGTGCCTGGAGTGTGGGGGGAACGTATGGCTACACCTTC

V: TRBV7-6
size: NA
D: TRBD1
J: TRBJ1-1
CDR3: CASSLVPDRGVRTEAFF
DNA: TGTGCCAGCAGCTTAGTCCCGGACAGGGGTGTTAGGACTGAAGCTTTCTTT

V: TRBV4-3
size: NA
D: NA
J: TRBJ2-3
CDR3: CASSQEKEAGDTQYF
DNA: TGCGCCAGCAGCCAAGAGAAGGAAGCGGGAGATACGCAGTATTTT

V: TRBV27
size: NA
D: NA
J: TRBJ1-6
CDR3: CASTRLQGHSPLHF
DNA: TGTGCCAGCACCCGACTACAGGGTCACTCACCCCTCCACTTT

V: TRBV5-1
size: NA
D: NA
J: TRBJ2-2
CDR3: CASSSGLANTGELFF
DNA: TGCGCCAGCAGCTCCGGACTTGCGAACACCGGGGAGCTGTTTTTT